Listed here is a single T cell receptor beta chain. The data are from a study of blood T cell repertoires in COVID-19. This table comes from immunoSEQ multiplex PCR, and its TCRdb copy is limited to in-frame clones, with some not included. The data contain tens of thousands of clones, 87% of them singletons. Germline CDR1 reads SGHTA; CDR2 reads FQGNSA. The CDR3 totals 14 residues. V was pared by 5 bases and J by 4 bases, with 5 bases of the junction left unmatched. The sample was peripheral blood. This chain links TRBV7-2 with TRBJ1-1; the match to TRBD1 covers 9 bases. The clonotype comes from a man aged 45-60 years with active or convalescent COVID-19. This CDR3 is CASSRGQGVTEAFF. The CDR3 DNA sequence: TGTGCCAGCAGCAGGGGACAGGGCGTCACTGAAGCTTTCTTT.